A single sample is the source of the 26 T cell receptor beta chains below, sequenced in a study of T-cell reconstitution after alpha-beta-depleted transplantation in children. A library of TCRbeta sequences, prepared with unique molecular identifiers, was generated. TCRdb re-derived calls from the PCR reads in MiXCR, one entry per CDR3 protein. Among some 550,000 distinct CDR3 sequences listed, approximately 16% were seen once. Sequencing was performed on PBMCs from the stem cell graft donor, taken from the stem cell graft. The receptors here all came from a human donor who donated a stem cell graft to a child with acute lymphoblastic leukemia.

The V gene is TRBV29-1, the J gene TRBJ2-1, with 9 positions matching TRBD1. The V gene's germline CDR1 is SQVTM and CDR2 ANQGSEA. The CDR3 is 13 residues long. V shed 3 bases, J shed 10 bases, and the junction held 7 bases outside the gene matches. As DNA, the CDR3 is TGCAGCGTTGAGGACAGGGGTGACGGGGAGCAGTTCTTC. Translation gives CSVEDRGDGEQFF.

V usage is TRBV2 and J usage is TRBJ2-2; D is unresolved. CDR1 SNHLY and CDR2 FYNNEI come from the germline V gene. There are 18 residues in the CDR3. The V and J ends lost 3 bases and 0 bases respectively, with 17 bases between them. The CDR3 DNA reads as TGTGCCAGCAGTGACGTAAGCTTGGGCTGGACGAACACCGGGGAGCTGTTTTTT. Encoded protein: CASSDVSLGWTNTGELFF.

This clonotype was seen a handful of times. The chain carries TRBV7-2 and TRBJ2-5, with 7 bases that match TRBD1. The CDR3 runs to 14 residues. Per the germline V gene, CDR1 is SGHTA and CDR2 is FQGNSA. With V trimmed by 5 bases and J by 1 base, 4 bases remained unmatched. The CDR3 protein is CASSLGQLQETQYF. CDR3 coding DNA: TGTGCCAGCAGCCTGGGACAGCTCCAAGAGACCCAGTACTTC.

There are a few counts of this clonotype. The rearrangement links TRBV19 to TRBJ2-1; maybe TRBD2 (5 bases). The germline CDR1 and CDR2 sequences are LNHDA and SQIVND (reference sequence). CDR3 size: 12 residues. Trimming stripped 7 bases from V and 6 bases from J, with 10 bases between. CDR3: CASMAGFNEQFF. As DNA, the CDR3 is TGTGCCAGTATGGCGGGCTTCAATGAGCAGTTCTTC.

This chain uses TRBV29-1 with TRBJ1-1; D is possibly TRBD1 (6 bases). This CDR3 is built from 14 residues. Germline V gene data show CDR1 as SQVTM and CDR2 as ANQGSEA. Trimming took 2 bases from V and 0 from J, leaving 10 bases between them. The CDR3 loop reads CSVEQGQMNTEAFF. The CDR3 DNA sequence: TGCAGCGTTGAACAGGGGCAGATGAACACTGAAGCTTTCTTT.

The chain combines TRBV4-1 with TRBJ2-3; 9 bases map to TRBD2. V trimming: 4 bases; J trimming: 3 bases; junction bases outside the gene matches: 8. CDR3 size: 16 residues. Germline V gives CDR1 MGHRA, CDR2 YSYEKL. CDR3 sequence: CASSPGTSRRTDTQYF. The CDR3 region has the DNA TGCGCCAGCAGCCCCGGGACTAGCCGTAGGACAGATACGCAGTATTTT.

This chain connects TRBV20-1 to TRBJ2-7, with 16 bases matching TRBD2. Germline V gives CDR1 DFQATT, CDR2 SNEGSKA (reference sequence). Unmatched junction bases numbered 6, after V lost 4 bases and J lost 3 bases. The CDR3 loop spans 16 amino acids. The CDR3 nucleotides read TGCAGTGCTACGGGACTAGCGGGAGGGCCAATCTACGAGCAGTACTTC. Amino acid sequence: CSATGLAGGPIYEQYF.

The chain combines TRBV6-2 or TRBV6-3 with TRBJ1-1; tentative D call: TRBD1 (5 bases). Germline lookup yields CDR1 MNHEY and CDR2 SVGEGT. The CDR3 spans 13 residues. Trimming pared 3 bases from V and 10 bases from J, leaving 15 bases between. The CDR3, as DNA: TGTGCCAGCAGTTATGTGAAGGGGATTGGAGCTTTCTTT. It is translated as CASSYVKGIGAFF.

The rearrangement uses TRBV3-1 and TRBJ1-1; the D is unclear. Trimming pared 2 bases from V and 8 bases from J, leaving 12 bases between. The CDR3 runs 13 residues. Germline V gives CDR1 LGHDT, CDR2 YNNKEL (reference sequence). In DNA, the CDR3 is TGTGCCAGCAGCCAAACCCCGGTACGGGAAGCTTTCTTT. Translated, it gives CASSQTPVREAFF.

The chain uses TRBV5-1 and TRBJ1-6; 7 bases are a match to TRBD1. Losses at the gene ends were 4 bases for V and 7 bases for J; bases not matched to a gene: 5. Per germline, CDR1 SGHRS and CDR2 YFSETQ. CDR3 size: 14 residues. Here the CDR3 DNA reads TGCGCCAGCAGCCGGGGGACAGAGAATTCACCCCTCCACTTT. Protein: CASSRGTENSPLHF. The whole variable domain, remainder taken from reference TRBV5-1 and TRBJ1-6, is KAGVTQTPRYLIKTRGQQVTLSCSPISGHRSVSWYQQTPGQGLQFLFEYFSETQRNKGNFPGRFSGRQFSNSRSEMNVSTLELGDSALYLCASSRGTENSPLHFGNGTRLTVT.

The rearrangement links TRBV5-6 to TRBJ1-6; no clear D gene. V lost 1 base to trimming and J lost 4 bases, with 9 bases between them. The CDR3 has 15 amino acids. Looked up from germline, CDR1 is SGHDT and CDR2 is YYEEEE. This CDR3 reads CASSLWSPYNSPLHF. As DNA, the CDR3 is TGTGCCAGCAGCTTGTGGAGCCCTTATAATTCACCCCTCCACTTT.

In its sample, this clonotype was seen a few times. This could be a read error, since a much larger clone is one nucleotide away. The CDR3 loop reads CASNQNTEAFF. CDR3 sequence (DNA): TGTGCCAGCAACCAGAACACTGAAGCTTTCTTT. This chain joins TRBV25-1 and TRBJ1-1; no clear D. This CDR3 is 11 amino acids long. Trimming removed 7 bases at V and 1 base at J, with 4 bases between. Germline assignment: CDR1 MGHDK and CDR2 SYGVNS.

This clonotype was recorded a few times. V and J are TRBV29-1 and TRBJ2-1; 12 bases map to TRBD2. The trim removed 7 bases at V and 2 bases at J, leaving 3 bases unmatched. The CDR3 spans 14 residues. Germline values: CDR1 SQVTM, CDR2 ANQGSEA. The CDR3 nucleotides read TGCAGCGGGAGACTAGCGGGAGCCTACAATGAGCAGTTCTTC. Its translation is CSGRLAGAYNEQFF.

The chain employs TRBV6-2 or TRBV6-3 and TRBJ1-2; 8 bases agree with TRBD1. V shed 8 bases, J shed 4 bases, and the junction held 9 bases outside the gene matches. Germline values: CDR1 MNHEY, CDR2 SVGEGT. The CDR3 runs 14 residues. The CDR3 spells CASCGSDRAYGYTF. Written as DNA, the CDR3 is TGTGCCAGCTGCGGGTCGGACAGGGCCTATGGCTACACCTTC.

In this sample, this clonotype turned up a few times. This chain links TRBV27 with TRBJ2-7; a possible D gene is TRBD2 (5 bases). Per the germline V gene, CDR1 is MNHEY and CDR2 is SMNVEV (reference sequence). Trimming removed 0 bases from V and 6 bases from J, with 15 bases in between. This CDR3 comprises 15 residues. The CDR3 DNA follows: TGTGCCAGCAGTTTATCCCGCACTAGTTCGGGCGAGCAGTACTTC. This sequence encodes CASSLSRTSSGEQYF.

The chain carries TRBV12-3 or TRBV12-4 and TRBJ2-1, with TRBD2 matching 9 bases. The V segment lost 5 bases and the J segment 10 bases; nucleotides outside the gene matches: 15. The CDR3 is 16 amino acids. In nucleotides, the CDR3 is TGTGCCAGCAGTGGCCTGACTAGCGGCACAGCTGACGAGCAGTTCTTC. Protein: CASSGLTSGTADEQFF.

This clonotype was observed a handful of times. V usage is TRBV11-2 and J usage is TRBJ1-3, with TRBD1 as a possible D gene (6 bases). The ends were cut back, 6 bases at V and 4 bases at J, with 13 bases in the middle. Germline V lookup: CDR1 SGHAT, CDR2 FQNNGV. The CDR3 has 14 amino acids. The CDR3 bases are TGTGCCAGCAGACCGACAGGATCAGGAAACACCATATATTTT. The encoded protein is CASRPTGSGNTIYF.

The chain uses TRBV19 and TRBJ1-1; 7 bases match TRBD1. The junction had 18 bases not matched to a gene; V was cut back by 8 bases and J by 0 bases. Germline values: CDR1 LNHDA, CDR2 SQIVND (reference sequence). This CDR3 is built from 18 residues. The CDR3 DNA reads TGTGCCAGTGGGGGGGGGGACAGAGTCGACAGGATGAACACTGAAGCTTTCTTT. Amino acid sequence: CASGGGDRVDRMNTEAFF. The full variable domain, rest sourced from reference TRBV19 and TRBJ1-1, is DGGITQSPKYLFRKEGQNVTLSCEQNLNHDAMYWYRQDPGQGLRLIYYSQIVNDFQKGDIAEGYSVSREKKESFPLTVTSAQKNPTAFYLCASGGGDRVDRMNTEAFFGQGTRLTVV.

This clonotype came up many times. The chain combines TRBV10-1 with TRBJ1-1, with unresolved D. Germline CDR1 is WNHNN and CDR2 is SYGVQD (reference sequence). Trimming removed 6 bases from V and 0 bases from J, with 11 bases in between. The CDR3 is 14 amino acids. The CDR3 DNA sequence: TGCGCCAGCAGCCAGAGAGGGATGAACACTGAAGCTTTCTTT. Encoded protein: CASSQRGMNTEAFF.

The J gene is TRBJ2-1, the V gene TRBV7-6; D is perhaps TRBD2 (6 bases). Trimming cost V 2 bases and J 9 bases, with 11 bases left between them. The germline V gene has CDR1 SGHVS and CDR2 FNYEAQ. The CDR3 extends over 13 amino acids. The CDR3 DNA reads TGTGCCAGCAGCTTACTTAGCGGCCTTGAGCAGTTCTTC. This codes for CASSLLSGLEQFF.

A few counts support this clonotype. The CDR3 coding sequence is TGTGCCAGCAGCCGATCCCTGGACAGCTACAATGAGCAGTTCTTC. It yields the protein CASSRSLDSYNEQFF. The chain couples TRBV3-1 to TRBJ2-1; the D gene is possibly TRBD1 (6 bases). Germline V gene data show CDR1 as LGHDT and CDR2 as YNNKEL (reference sequence). Deletions cut 4 bases from V and 3 bases from J, with 13 bases between. The CDR3 is 15 residues long.

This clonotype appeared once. The CDR3 DNA reads TGTGCCAGCAGTTTATTAGACAGGGCACCTTACGAGCAGTACTTC. It translates to CASSLLDRAPYEQYF. The chain carries TRBV27 and TRBJ2-7, with 7 bases fitting TRBD1. The CDR3 extends over 15 amino acids. Per germline, CDR1 MNHEY and CDR2 SMNVEV (reference sequence). The V and J ends lost 1 base and 4 bases, in that order; junction bases with no gene match: 7.

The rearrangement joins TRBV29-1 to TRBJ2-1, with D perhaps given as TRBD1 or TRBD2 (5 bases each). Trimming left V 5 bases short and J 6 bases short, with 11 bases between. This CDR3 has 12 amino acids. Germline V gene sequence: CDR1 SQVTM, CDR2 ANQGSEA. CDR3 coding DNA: TGCAGCGTTTTAACCGGGACCAATGAGCAGTTCTTC. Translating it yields CSVLTGTNEQFF.

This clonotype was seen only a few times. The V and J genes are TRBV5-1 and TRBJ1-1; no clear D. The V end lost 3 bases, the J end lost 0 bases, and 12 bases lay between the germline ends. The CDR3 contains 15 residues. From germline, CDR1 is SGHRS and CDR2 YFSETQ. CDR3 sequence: CASSSGINMNTEAFF. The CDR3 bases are TGCGCCAGCAGCTCTGGAATAAACATGAACACTGAAGCTTTCTTT.

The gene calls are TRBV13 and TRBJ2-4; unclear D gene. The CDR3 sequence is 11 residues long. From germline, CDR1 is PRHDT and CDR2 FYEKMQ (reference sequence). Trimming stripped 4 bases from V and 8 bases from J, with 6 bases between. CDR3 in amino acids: CASSSLHIQYF. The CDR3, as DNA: TGTGCCAGCAGCTCGCTTCACATTCAGTACTTC.

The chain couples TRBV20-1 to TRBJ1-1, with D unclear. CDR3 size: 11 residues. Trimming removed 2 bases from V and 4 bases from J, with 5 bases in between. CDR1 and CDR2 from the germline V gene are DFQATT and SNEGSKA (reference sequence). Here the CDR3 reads CSARLVTEAFF. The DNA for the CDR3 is TGCAGTGCTAGACTGGTCACTGAAGCTTTCTTT.